This T cell receptor (beta chain) stems from a study of post-analysis software for immune sequencing data (dated by TCRdb to between 2014 and 2017). At the level of the whole study: Disease courses on record covered relapsing-remitting, secondary progressive and progressive-relapsing multiple sclerosis, though some patients had no subtype annotation. A subset of samples was prepared in parallel using single-end sample barcoding, then pooled and co-amplified after Illumina adapter ligation. The multiple sclerosis patient repertoires were compared with approximately 11 previously published healthy control repertoires from donors aged about 6 to 28 years.

Preparation of the library involved PCR. The listed sequencing device is Illumina HiSeq 2500. Unique molecular identifiers were incorporated into TCR beta cDNA libraries to reduce PCR and sequencing biases. Per 1 to 10 million input T cells, approximately 500,000 cDNA molecules were obtained, such that each molecule approximated one T cell. The same protocol used for the earlier healthy control dataset was applied to prepare and sequence the patient libraries. Samples belonging to the same batch were prepared together, multiplexed and sequenced on a shared HiSeq lane. As for how the authors treated the data: Raw barcoded reads were processed with MIGEC, and single-read molecular identifier groups were discarded before consensus assembly and CDR3 extraction. VDJtools was used for post-analysis of the clonotype tables, with diversity normalized by down-sampling every dataset to the smallest sample size. Repertoire overlap clustering matched CDR3 amino acid but not nucleotide sequences to correct batch-related cross-sample contamination. TCRdb trimmed the raw reads at Q25, called clones with MiXCR and kept productive beta chains. Each CDR3 protein appears once, grouped with its most common genes and DNA. TCRdb, not the authors, supplied the V and J calls. In all, the sample holds hundreds of thousands of distinct CDR3 sequences, and approximately 46% of those were seen once. The ten largest account for 12% of the sample.

There are 17 amino acids in the CDR3, from cysteine to phenylalanine inclusive. Kept here is only the CDR3 DNA, which spans 51 bases and is read in frame from base 1. CDR1 and CDR2, looked up from the germline V gene, are MDHEN and SYDVKM. After removal of 0 bases from V and 6 bases from J, the junction retains 11 bases not matched to a gene. Overall study results and their limits: Direct clustering with F measure revealed strong co-clustering of samples prepared in the same batch, which led to a batch-effect correction. The multiple sclerosis patient group was slightly younger than the control group. Significantly lower normalized Chao1 diversity was found in multiple sclerosis patients than in controls, suggesting substantial peripheral T-cell clonal expansion. A handful of TRBV segments, including TRBV5-6, TRBV5-1 and TRBV20-1, were significantly more frequent in patients than controls.

Regarding this clonotype: Its antigen remains undetermined. No base quality information exists; no much larger clone differs at one position.

To demonstrate the VDJtools post-analysis software, TCR beta repertoires were profiled from the peripheral blood of about 13 young patients with multiple sclerosis. The multiple sclerosis patients were children and adolescents between roughly 6 and 16 years of age. The receptor comes from a girl aged 5 to 17 with multiple sclerosis. The chain links TRBV28 with TRBJ1-5, with 7 bases aligning to TRBD1. Material: blood. The nucleotide sequence reads TGTGCCAGCAGTTTATGGGGAGGGCAGGGGGGCCGTCAGCCCCAGCATTTT. Its coded protein is CASSLWGGQGGRQPQHF.